Relative to its sample, the clone carrying this T cell receptor (beta chain) is medium-sized. This sample stems from a study of CXCR3 chemokines and chemotherapy response in bladder cancer. V was cut by 5 bases and J by 5 bases, with 24 bases left in between. Germline V gene data show CDR1 as MDHEN and CDR2 as SYDVKM. This CDR3 has 17 amino acids. TCRdb independently ran MiXCR on the PCR reads; one entry per CDR3 protein. The repertoire includes approximately 10,000 distinct CDR3 sequences, roughly 23% of them detected once, and roughly 9.7% sits in the top ten. The V call is TRBV28, the J call TRBJ1-1; a weak D match, TRBD1 (6 bases). This sample was gathered from a patient whose treatment included neoadjuvant chemotherapy. This receptor was obtained from a human donor with bladder cancer that did not respond to neoadjuvant chemotherapy. The CDR3 sequence is CASSPDGVGARRTEAFF. In DNA form, the CDR3 reads TGTGCCAGCAGTCCCGACGGGGTGGGGGCCCGCCGGACTGAAGCTTTCTTT.